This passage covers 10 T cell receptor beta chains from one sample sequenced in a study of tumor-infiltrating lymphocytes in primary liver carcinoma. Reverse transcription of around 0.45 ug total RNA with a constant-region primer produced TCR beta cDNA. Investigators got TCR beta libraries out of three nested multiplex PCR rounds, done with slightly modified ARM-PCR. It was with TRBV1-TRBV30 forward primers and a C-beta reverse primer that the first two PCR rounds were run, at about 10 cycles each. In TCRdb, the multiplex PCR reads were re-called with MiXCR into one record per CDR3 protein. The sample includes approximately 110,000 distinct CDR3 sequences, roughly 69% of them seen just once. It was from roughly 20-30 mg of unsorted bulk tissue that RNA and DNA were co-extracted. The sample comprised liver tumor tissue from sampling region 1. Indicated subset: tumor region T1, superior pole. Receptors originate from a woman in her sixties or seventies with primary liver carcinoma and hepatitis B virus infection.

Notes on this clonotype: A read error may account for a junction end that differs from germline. The DNA of the CDR3 is TGCATCAGCTCCCCTTGGGGGGGACGCTCTGGGGCCAACATCCTGACTTTC. This codes for CISSPWGGRSGANILTF. J is TRBJ2-6 and V is TRBV5-1; 7 nucleotides agree with TRBD2. CDR1 is SGHRS and CDR2 is YFSETQ in the germline V gene. This CDR3 comprises 17 residues.

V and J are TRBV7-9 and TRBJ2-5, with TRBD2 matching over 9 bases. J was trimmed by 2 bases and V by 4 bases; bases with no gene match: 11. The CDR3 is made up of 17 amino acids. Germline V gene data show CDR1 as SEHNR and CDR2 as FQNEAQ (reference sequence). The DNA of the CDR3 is TGTGCCAGCAGCTCCCGTCGACAGCGGGAGGTTCAAGAGACCCAGTACTTC. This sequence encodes CASSSRRQREVQETQYF. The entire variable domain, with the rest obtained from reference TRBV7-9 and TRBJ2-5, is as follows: DTGVSQNPRHKITKRGQNVTFRCDPISEHNRLYWYRQTLGQGPEFLTYFQNEAQLEKSRLLSDRFSAERPKGSFSTLEIQRTEQGDSAMYLCASSSRRQREVQETQYFGPGTRLLVL.

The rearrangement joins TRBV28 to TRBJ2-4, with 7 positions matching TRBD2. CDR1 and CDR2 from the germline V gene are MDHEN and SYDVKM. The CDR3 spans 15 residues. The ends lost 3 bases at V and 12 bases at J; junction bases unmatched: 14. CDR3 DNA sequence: TGTGCCAGCAGTTTTTATAGGGAGGGCCCGGACACTCAGTACTTC. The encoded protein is CASSFYREGPDTQYF.

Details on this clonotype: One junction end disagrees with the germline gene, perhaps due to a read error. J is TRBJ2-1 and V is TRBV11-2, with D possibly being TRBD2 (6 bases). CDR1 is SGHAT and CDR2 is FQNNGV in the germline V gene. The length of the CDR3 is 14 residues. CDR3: CVSSLGLASNEQFF. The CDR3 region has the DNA TGTGTCAGCAGCTTAGGGCTAGCGTCTAATGAGCAGTTCTTC.

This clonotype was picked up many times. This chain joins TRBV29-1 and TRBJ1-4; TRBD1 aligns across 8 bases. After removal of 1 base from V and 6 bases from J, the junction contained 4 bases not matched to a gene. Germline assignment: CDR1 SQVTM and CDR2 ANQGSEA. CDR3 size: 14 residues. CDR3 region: CSVEGTGKDEKLFF. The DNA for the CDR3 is TGCAGCGTTGAAGGGACAGGGAAGGATGAAAAACTGTTTTTT.

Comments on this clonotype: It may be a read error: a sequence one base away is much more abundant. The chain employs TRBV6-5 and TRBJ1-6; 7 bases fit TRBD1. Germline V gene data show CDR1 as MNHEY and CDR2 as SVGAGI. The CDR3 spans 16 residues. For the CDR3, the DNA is TGTGCCAACAGTTACGGATGGGACAGCTATAATTCACCCCTCCACTTT. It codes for CANSYGWDSYNSPLHF.

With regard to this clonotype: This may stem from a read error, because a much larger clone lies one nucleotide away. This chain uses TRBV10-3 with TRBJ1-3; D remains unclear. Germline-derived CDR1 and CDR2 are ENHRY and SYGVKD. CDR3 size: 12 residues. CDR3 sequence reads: CAIRSSGTTIYF. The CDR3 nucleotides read TGTGCCATCAGAAGTTCTGGAACCACCATATATTTT.

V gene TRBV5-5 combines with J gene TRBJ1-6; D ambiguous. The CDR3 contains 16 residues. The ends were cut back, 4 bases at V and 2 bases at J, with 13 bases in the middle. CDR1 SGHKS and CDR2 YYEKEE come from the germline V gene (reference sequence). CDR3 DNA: TGTGCCAGCAGCGCTAGGATCAGCCCCTATAATTCACCCCTCCACTTT. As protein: CASSARISPYNSPLHF.

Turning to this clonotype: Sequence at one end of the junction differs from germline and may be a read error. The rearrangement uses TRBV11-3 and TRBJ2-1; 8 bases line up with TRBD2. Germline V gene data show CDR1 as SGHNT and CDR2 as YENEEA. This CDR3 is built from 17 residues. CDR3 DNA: TGTGCCAGCAGCTTAGGTCGGGGGGGGTGGAGTGTCGATGAGCAGTTCTTT. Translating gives CASSLGRGGWSVDEQFF. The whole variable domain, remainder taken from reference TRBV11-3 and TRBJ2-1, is EAGVVQSPRYKIIEKKQPVAFWCNPISGHNTLYWYLQNLGQGPELLIRYENEEAVDDSQLPKDRFSAERLKGVDSTLKIQPAELGDSAVYLCASSLGRGGWSVDEQFFGPGTRLTVL.

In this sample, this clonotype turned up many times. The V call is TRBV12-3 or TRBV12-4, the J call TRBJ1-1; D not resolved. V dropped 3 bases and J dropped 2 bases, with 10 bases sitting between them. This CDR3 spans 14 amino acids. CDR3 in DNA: TGTGCCAGCAGTTTGCGGTGGGGTAACACTGAAGCTTTCTTT. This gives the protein CASSLRWGNTEAFF.